Presented here are 27 T cell receptor beta chains from one specimen sequenced in a study of blood T cell repertoires in COVID-19. Sequenced by immunoSEQ multiplex PCR; TCRdb stores in-frame clones only, minus some. The profile shows about 64,000 clones, 88% of them singletons. The sample taken for sequencing was PBMCs or T cells enriched from blood (not recorded which). These receptor sequences come from a middle-aged woman who had recovered from COVID-19.

Only a few counts were recorded for this clone. The rearrangement joins TRBV10-3 to TRBJ2-2, with D hard to call. From germline, CDR1 is ENHRY and CDR2 SYGVKD. Trimming took off 0 bases at V and 5 bases at J, with 10 bases between the two ends. The CDR3 consists of 15 residues. The CDR3 DNA is TGTGCCATCAGTGAGTCATCTAGTGGGACCGGGGAGCTGTTTTTT. Translation: CAISESSSGTGELFF.

V usage is TRBV6-1 and J usage is TRBJ1-5; D gene ambiguous. This CDR3 spans 13 amino acids. From germline, CDR1 is MNHNS and CDR2 SASEGT. V lost 3 bases to trimming and J lost 5 bases, with 8 bases between them. This chain's CDR3 is CASSDSLDQPQHF. For the CDR3, the DNA is TGTGCCAGCAGTGACAGTCTAGATCAGCCCCAGCATTTT.

The chain is built from TRBV18 and TRBJ2-7, with TRBD1 matching over 8 bases. V lost 1 base and J lost 7; bases outside the gene matches: 9. Germline values: CDR1 KGHSH, CDR2 LQKENI. This CDR3 has 15 residues. The DNA of the CDR3 is TGTGCCAGCTCACCACAAGGACAGGGACGGGGTGAGCAGTACTTC. This translates into CASSPQGQGRGEQYF.

The rearrangement uses TRBV2 and TRBJ1-2; maybe TRBD1 (6 bases). The length of the CDR3 is 13 residues. Trimming pared 5 bases from V and 7 bases from J, leaving 14 bases between. Looked up from germline, CDR1 is SNHLY and CDR2 is FYNNEI. For the CDR3, the DNA is TGTGCCAGCAGTACACAGGGAGTGGGTGGCTACACCTTC. Its protein product is CASSTQGVGGYTF.

This chain connects TRBV7-9 to TRBJ1-4; 7 bases agree with TRBD1. The CDR3 totals 16 residues. The germline V gene encodes CDR1 SEHNR and CDR2 FQNEAQ (reference sequence). V was pared by 6 bases and J by 5 bases, with 12 bases of the junction left unmatched. Written as DNA, the CDR3 is TGTGCCAGCAGATCGGACCAGGGGGTACCCAATGAAAAACTGTTTTTT. It is translated as CASRSDQGVPNEKLFF.

CDR3 nucleotide sequence: TGTGCCAGCAGTTTTCGTGGGGCGAATGGCTACACCTTC. Translating it yields CASSFRGANGYTF. V and J are TRBV27 and TRBJ1-2; perhaps TRBD1 as D (5 bases). The V end was cut by 3 bases, the J end by 6 bases, with 11 bases between. The germline CDR1 and CDR2 sequences are MNHEY and SMNVEV (reference sequence). The CDR3 has 13 residues.

This chain uses TRBV9 with TRBJ2-2; tentatively, D is TRBD2 (5 bases). The ends were cut back, 4 bases at V and 0 bases at J, with 10 bases in the middle. CDR1 and CDR2 from the germline V gene are SGDLS and YYNGEE. The CDR3 contains 15 residues. Here the CDR3 reads CASSPGAANTGELFF. CDR3 nucleotides: TGTGCCAGCAGCCCCGGAGCGGCGAACACCGGGGAGCTGTTTTTT.

The chain uses TRBV27 and TRBJ2-1; 11 bases map to TRBD2. Trimming removed 6 bases from V and 8 bases from J; junction bases left unmatched: 15. Germline V gene sequence: CDR1 MNHEY, CDR2 SMNVEV (reference sequence). This CDR3 is built from 17 residues. Written as DNA, the CDR3 is TGTGCCAGCAGCAAACAATGGACTAGCGGGCAATTCGATGAGCAGTTCTTC. It codes for CASSKQWTSGQFDEQFF.

This clone was seen a single time. The chain uses TRBV12-3 or TRBV12-4 and TRBJ2-7; maybe TRBD1 (7 bases). Trimming shortened V by 5 bases and J by 6 bases, and 14 bases separated the two germline ends. There are 13 residues in the CDR3. CDR3 loop: CASSRRGPFEQYF. CDR3 in DNA: TGTGCCAGCAGTAGGAGGGGGCCCTTCGAGCAGTACTTC.

The chain employs TRBV7-8 and TRBJ2-5; D may be TRBD2 (5 bases). Germline V gene sequence: CDR1 SGHVS, CDR2 FQNEAQ. V was trimmed by 5 bases and J by 2 bases, leaving 9 bases between them. The CDR3 is 13 amino acids. The CDR3 DNA reads TGTGCCAGCAGCGCTCTAGCTCAAGAGACCCAGTACTTC. This encodes CASSALAQETQYF.

The chain recombines TRBV3-1 (or the pseudogene TRBV3-2) with TRBJ1-2, with D possibly being TRBD1 (6 bases). This CDR3 comprises 13 residues. V shed 7 bases and J shed 6 bases, with 15 bases lying between them. The germline V gene encodes CDR1 LGHDT and CDR2 YNNKEL (reference sequence). For the CDR3, the DNA is TGTGCCAGCACCCGAACAGGGACCGATGGCTACACCTTC. This sequence encodes CASTRTGTDGYTF.

The V gene is TRBV29-1, the J gene TRBJ2-7; 10 bases agree with TRBD1. With V trimmed by 5 bases and J by 6 bases, 1 base remained unmatched. Germline CDR1 reads SQVTM; CDR2 reads ANQGSEA. The CDR3 runs 11 residues. For the CDR3, the DNA is TGCAGCGTTAGGACAGGGGGCGAGCAGTACTTC. Protein product: CSVRTGGEQYF.

This chain joins TRBV4-2 and TRBJ2-1; 10 nucleotides align to TRBD1. Germline V gene data show CDR1 as LGHNA and CDR2 as YNFKEQ. V lost 1 base and J lost 5; bases outside the gene matches: 5. The CDR3 totals 16 residues. The CDR3 DNA reads as TGTGCCAGCAGCCAAGCCGGGACAGGGGTAAACAATGAGCAGTTCTTC. Amino acid sequence: CASSQAGTGVNNEQFF.

This rearrangement joins TRBV7-3 to TRBJ2-1, with 7 bases matching TRBD2. With V trimmed by 3 bases and J by 1 base, 3 bases remained unmatched. The CDR3 contains 15 residues. Germline V CDR1 and CDR2: SGHTA, FQGTGA. The chain's CDR3 is CASSFSGGSYNEQFF. The CDR3 DNA follows: TGTGCCAGCAGCTTTTCGGGGGGATCCTACAATGAGCAGTTCTTC.

This clone was seen a handful of times. The chain combines TRBV25-1 with TRBJ2-3; 7 bases are a match to TRBD2. V was clipped by 0 bases and J by 5 bases; unmatched bases: 11. CDR1 and CDR2 from the germline V gene are MGHDK and SYGVNS. The CDR3 sequence is 17 residues long. For the CDR3, the DNA is TGTGCCAGCAGTGAATATCGGGGGGACGCCCAGGGAGATACGCAGTATTTT. Protein product: CASSEYRGDAQGDTQYF.

The chain links TRBV5-1 to TRBJ2-1; TRBD1 is a possible D gene (6 bases). Germline lookup yields CDR1 SGHRS and CDR2 YFSETQ. The CDR3 length is 17 residues. The V end lost 4 bases, the J end lost 2 bases, and 19 bases lay between the germline ends. In DNA form, the CDR3 reads TGCGCCAGCAGCGTGGCCAGGGGCCCTACAACCTACAATGAGCAGTTCTTC. This encodes CASSVARGPTTYNEQFF.

A single count supports this clone. J is TRBJ2-3 and V is TRBV7-9; possibly TRBD1 for D (6 bases). Per the germline V gene, CDR1 is SEHNR and CDR2 is FQNEAQ (reference sequence). V was clipped by 7 bases and J by 3 bases, with 11 bases between them. The CDR3 loop spans 13 amino acids. CDR3 protein: CASNNRDTDTQYF. DNA of the CDR3: TGTGCCAGCAACAACAGGGATACAGATACGCAGTATTTT.

The chain has TRBV27 and TRBJ2-7; 8 positions agree with TRBD2. From germline, CDR1 is MNHEY and CDR2 SMNVEV (reference sequence). V trimming: 2 bases; J trimming: 7 bases; junction bases outside the gene matches: 4. This CDR3 spans 13 amino acids. As DNA, the CDR3 is TGTGCCAGCAGTTTAGCGGGGGGCCTGGAGCAGTACTTC. Encoded protein: CASSLAGGLEQYF.

The chain employs TRBV7-6 and TRBJ2-7, with 9 positions matching TRBD1. J lost 2 bases, V lost 10 bases, and 12 bases had no gene match. Germline CDR1 reads SGHVS; CDR2 reads FNYEAQ. This CDR3 has 15 amino acids. As DNA, the CDR3 is TGTGCCACCTTTAACAACAGGGGGCCAACCTACGAGCAGTACTTC. This gives the protein CATFNNRGPTYEQYF.

This clone was seen a handful of times. CDR3 region: CASSLTRGEETQYF. The CDR3 DNA follows: TGTGCCAGCAGCTTAACCAGGGGAGAAGAGACCCAGTACTTC. V usage is TRBV11-3 and J usage is TRBJ2-5, with D possibly being TRBD1 (6 bases). The CDR3 has 14 amino acids. The V and J ends lost 2 bases and 3 bases respectively, with 10 bases between them. Looked up from germline, CDR1 is SGHNT and CDR2 is YENEEA.

The V call is TRBV5-1, the J call TRBJ1-1, with D perhaps TRBD1 (5 bases). Trimming removed 4 bases from V and 3 bases from J, with 22 bases in between. This CDR3 contains 17 residues. Germline V gene data show CDR1 as SGHRS and CDR2 as YFSETQ. As DNA, the CDR3 is TGCGCCAGCAGCCTAAAACGGTGGGGCCTTTCGGACACTGAAGCTTTCTTT. Translating gives CASSLKRWGLSDTEAFF.

Only one count was recorded for this clone. The rearrangement links TRBV9 to TRBJ2-3; 10 nucleotides match TRBD2. J was trimmed by 1 base and V by 1 base; bases with no gene match: 9. The CDR3 sequence is 18 residues long. Germline CDR1 and CDR2: SGDLS and YYNGEE. This chain's CDR3 is CASSVIAGGLTGTDTQYF. The CDR3 DNA follows: TGTGCCAGCAGCGTAATAGCGGGGGGCCTAACAGGCACAGATACGCAGTATTTT.

V is TRBV7-3 and J is TRBJ2-3; the D is unclear. The germline V gene encodes CDR1 SGHTA and CDR2 FQGTGA. Trimming stripped 3 bases from V and 1 base from J, with 5 bases between. The CDR3 sequence is 13 residues long. The CDR3 nucleotides are TGTGCCAGCAGCTTTTCGGGCACAGATACGCAGTATTTT. Encoded protein: CASSFSGTDTQYF.

The gene calls are TRBV6-5 and TRBJ2-7; 7 nucleotides agree with TRBD1. V lost 4 bases, J lost 2 bases, and 5 bases stayed unmatched. CDR1 MNHEY and CDR2 SVGAGI come from the germline V gene. The CDR3 extends over 14 amino acids. CDR3 protein: CASSSDRETYEQYF. In nucleotides, the CDR3 is TGTGCCAGCAGTTCAGACAGGGAGACCTACGAGCAGTACTTC.

The CDR3 loop is CASRGPGQGANEQYF. The CDR3 DNA is TGTGCCAGCAGGGGGCCGGGACAGGGGGCCAACGAGCAGTACTTC. The chain has TRBV13 and TRBJ2-7; TRBD1 agrees at 12 bases. V gave up 6 bases and J gave up 5 bases; unmatched junction bases: 8. Germline CDR1 PRHDT, CDR2 FYEKMQ (reference sequence). The CDR3 totals 15 residues.

The CDR3 DNA follows: TGCAGCGTCGACAGGGGAAGCACCGGGGAGCTGTTTTTT. It codes for CSVDRGSTGELFF. V is TRBV29-1 and J is TRBJ2-2; 8 bases map to TRBD1. From germline, CDR1 is SQVTM and CDR2 ANQGSEA. Losses at the gene ends were 6 bases for V and 4 bases for J; bases not matched to a gene: 4. The CDR3 contains 13 residues.

This chain links TRBV7-3 with TRBJ2-1; a possible D gene is TRBD1 (7 bases). V lost 0 bases to trimming and J lost 7 bases, with 16 bases between them. CDR1 is SGHTA and CDR2 is FQGTGA in the germline V gene. This CDR3 has 16 residues. CDR3 nucleotide sequence: TGTGCCAGCAGCTTAACAGGCGGGACAGCGCCGAATGAGCAGTTCTTC. Its protein product is CASSLTGGTAPNEQFF.